This TCR beta chain was captured in a study of post-analysis software for immune sequencing data. Study details: Progressive-relapsing, secondary progressive and relapsing-remitting multiple sclerosis were among the disease courses included. Findings and limits, study-wide: Multiple sclerosis patients had significantly lower normalized Chao1 diversity than controls. TRBV5-6, TRBV5-1 and TRBV20-1 belonged to a set of a handful of TRBV segments that were more frequent in patients than controls.

Sequencing libraries made from TCR beta cDNA carried unique molecular identifiers. A population of about 0.9 to 10 million T cells gave rise to about 500,000 cDNA molecules. One entry per CDR3 protein results from TCRdb running MiXCR on the PCR reads. This repertoire shows roughly 800,000 distinct CDR3 sequences, around 27% found once; its top ten account for more than 0.45%. The CDR3 consists of 14 residues. Trimming cost V 3 bases and J 5 bases; bases outside gene matches: 6. The germline V gene has CDR1 SGHVS and CDR2 FQNEAQ. This clonotype has at least ten counts. Its antigen is still unknown. Material for sequencing was blood. The TCR sequence derives from a girl aged 5-17 years with multiple sclerosis. V is TRBV7-8 and J is TRBJ2-7; 8 bases agree with TRBD1. The CDR3 here is CASSFRGQEDEQYF. CDR3 nucleotides: TGTGCCAGCAGCTTCCGGGGACAGGAGGACGAGCAGTACTTC.